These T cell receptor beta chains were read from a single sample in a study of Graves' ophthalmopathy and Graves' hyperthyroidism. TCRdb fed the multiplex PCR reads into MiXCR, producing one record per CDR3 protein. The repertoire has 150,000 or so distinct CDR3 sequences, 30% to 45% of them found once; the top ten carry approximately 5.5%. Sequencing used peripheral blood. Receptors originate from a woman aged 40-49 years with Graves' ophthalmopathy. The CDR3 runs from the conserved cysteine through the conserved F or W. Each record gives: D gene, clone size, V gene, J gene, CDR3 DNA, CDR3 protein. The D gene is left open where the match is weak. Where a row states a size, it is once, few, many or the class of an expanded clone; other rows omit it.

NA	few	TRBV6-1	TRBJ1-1	TGTGCCAGCAGTGAAAGGAGGAGGGCTGAAGCTTTCTTT	CASSERRRAEAFF
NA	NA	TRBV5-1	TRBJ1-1	TGCGCCAGCAGCTCGAGAGGGACACGGAACACTGAAGCTTTCTTT	CASSSRGTRNTEAFF
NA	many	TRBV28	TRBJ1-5	TGTGCCAGCAACACCGATCAGCCCCAGCATTTT	CASNTDQPQHF
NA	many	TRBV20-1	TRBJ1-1	TGCAGTGCTAGAAAGAGGCAGGACGAAGCTTTCTTT	CSARKRQDEAFF
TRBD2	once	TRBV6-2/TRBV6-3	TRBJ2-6	TGTGCCAGCAGTTACTCCCTAGCGGGAGGCTCTGGGGCCAACGTCCTGACTTTC	CASSYSLAGGSGANVLTF
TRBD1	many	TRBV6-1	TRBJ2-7	TGTGCCAGCAGTGAGGGGACAGCCTACGAGCAGTACTTC	CASSEGTAYEQYF
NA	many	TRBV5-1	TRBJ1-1	TGCGCCAGCAGCTTGGCGGGGGGGAACACTGAAGCTTTCTTT	CASSLAGGNTEAFF
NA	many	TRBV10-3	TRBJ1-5	TGTGCCATCAGTGAGCGCCATACCGGGACACATGGCAATCAGCCCCAGCATTTT	CAISERHTGTHGNQPQHF
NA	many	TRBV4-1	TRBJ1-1	TGCGCCAGCAGCCAAGAAACCCTAGGGCGGACGAACACTGAAGCTTTCTTT	CASSQETLGRTNTEAFF
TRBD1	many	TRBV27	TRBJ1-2	TGTGCCAGCATGAACCCGGGAACAGGGGGCAGTGGCTACACCTTC	CASMNPGTGGSGYTF
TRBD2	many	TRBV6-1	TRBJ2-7	TGTGCCAGCAAGGGGGCGGGAGGGTCCTACGAGCAGTACTTC	CASKGAGGSYEQYF
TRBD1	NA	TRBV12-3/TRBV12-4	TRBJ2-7	TGTGCCAGCACTCACCGACGAGGGGGACAGGGATACTACGAGCAGTACTTC	CASTHRRGGQGYYEQYF
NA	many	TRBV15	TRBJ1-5	TGTGCCACCAGCAGAGCAGAGAGCAATCAGCCCCAGCATTTT	CATSRAESNQPQHF
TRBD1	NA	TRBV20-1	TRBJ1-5	TGCAGTGCTCAAGACAGGGGAAAGGAGCCCCAGCATTTT	CSAQDRGKEPQHF
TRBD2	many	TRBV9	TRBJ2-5	TGTGCCAGCAGCGTAGCTCTACTGACTAGCGCCCCCCACAATGAAGAGACCCAGTACTTC	CASSVALLTSAPHNEETQYF
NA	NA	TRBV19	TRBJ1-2	TGTGCCTCAAGGGAGGGGCAGACCTACACCTTC	CASREGQTYTF
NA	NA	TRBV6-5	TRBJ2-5	TGTGCCAGCAGTTACGGGGCGGGGCGTCAAGAGACCCAGTACTTC	CASSYGAGRQETQYF
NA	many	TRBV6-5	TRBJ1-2	TGTGCCAGCAGTATTGAAACTGTAGCTAACTATGGCTACACCTTC	CASSIETVANYGYTF
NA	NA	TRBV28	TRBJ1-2	TGTGCCAGCAGGAGGAACGATAAAGGCTATGGCTACACCTTC	CASRRNDKGYGYTF
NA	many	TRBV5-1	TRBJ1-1	TGCGCCAGCAGCTTCGGACGGACTCAAGAGGAAGCTTTCTTT	CASSFGRTQEEAFF
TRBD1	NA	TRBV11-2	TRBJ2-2	TGTGCCAGCAGCTCCGCGTTAGGGACAGGGGATAGCACCGGGGAGCTGTTTTTT	CASSSALGTGDSTGELFF
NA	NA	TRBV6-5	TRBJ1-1	TGTGCCAGCAGTTACGGTCTAGGGAATACGATGAACACTGAAGCTTTCTTT	CASSYGLGNTMNTEAFF
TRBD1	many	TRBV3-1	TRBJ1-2	TGTGCCAGCAGCCAAGATTCCGGACAGGCCACGGGGTATGGCTACACCTTC	CASSQDSGQATGYGYTF
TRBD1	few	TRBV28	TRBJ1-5	TGTGCCAGCAGGGAGGGGGCAGGGCAGCCCCAGCATTTT	CASREGAGQPQHF
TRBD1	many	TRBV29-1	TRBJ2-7	TGCAGCGTGGCGTTGGGGACAGGGGGGACTTACGAGCAGTACTTC	CSVALGTGGTYEQYF
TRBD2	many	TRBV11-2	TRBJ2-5	TGTGCCAGCAGCCCTCGACTAGCGAACCAAGAGACCCAGTACTTC	CASSPRLANQETQYF